The rows below give T cell receptor beta chains drawn from one sample of a study of cytomegalovirus exposure and HLA in healthy donors. Sequenced by immunoSEQ multiplex PCR; TCRdb stores in-frame clones only, minus some. The sample consists of about 250,000 clones, about 88% of them appearing once. Sequenced sample: PBMCs. Every receptor here comes from a man aged 18 to 30 in good health and CMV-seropositive. The CDR3 runs from the conserved cysteine through the conserved F or W. The D gene is left open where the match is weak. Part of the rows lack a size; the others show once, few, many or a class for expanded clones.

d_call j_call clone_size v_call cdr3_aa cdr3_nt
TRBD1 TRBJ1-4 . TRBV5-1 CASSLEAGGDGKLFF TGCGCCAGCAGCTTGGAGGCAGGGGGCGATGGAAAACTGTTTTTT
. TRBJ1-1 . TRBV25-1 CASSPPGEMNTEAFF TGTGCCAGCAGTCCCCCGGGGGAAATGAACACTGAAGCTTTCTTT
TRBD2 TRBJ2-7 . TRBV5-1 CASSPFKVAGESYEQYF TGCGCCAGCAGCCCGTTTAAGGTAGCGGGAGAATCCTACGAGCAGTACTTC
. TRBJ2-1 few TRBV2 CASREGVVAYNEQFF TGTGCCAGCAGAGAGGGGGTGGTGGCCTACAATGAGCAGTTCTTC
. TRBJ2-5 . TRBV12-1 CASSYLWRETQYF TGTGCCAGCAGCTACTTATGGAGAGAGACCCAGTACTTC
TRBD1 TRBJ2-3 few TRBV7-9 CASSDEDRPDTQYF TGTGCCAGCAGCGACGAGGACAGGCCAGATACGCAGTATTTT
. TRBJ2-3 once TRBV7-7 CASSPGGGRRTDTQYF TGTGCCAGCAGCCCGGGGGGCGGGAGACGGACAGATACGCAGTATTTT
TRBD2 TRBJ2-7 . TRBV2 CASSEGAGGPYEQYF TGTGCCAGCAGTGAGGGAGCGGGAGGGCCCTACGAGCAGTACTTC
. TRBJ1-2 . TRBV29-1 CSVGLGVNYGYTF TGCAGCGTTGGGCTGGGGGTTAACTATGGCTACACCTTC
. TRBJ2-7 . TRBV9 CASSVDPAYEQYF TGTGCCAGCAGCGTAGATCCCGCGTACGAGCAGTACTTC
. TRBJ2-2 . TRBV18 CASSPLGATNTGELFF TGTGCCAGCTCCCCCCTAGGGGCCACGAACACCGGGGAGCTGTTTTTT